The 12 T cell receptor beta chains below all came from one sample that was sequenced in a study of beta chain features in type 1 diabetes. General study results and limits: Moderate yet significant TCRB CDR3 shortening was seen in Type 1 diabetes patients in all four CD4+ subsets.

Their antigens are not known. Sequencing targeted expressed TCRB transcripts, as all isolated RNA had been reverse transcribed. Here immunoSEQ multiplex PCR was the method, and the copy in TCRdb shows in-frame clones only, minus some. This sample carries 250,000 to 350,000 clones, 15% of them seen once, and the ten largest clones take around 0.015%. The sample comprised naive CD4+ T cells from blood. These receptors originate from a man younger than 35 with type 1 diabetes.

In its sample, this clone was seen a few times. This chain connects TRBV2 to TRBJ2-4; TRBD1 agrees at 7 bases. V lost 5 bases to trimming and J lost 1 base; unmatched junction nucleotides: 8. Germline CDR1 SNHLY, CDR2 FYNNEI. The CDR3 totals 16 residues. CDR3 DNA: TGTGCCAGCAGTCCTCAGACAGGGACGGCCAAAAACATTCAGTACTTC. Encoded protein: CASSPQTGTAKNIQYF.

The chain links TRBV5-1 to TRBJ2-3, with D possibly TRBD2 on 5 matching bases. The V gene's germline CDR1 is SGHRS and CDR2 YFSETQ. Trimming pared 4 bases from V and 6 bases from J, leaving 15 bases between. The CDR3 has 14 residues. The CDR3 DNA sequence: TGCGCCAGCAGCCTCCCATCGGGATTCGATACGCAGTATTTT. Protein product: CASSLPSGFDTQYF.

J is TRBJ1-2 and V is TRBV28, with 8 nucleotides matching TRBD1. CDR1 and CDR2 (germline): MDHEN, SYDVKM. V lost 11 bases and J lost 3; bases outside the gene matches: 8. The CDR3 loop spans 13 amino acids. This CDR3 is CASEAGGDYGYTF. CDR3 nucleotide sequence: TGTGCCTCGGAGGCAGGGGGCGACTATGGCTACACCTTC.

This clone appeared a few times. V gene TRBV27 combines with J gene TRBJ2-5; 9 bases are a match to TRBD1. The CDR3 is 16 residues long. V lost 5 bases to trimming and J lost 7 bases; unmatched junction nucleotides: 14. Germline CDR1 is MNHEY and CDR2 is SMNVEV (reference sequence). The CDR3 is CASSQPGQGDGLTQYF. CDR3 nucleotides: TGTGCCAGCAGTCAACCGGGACAGGGAGACGGACTGACCCAGTACTTC.

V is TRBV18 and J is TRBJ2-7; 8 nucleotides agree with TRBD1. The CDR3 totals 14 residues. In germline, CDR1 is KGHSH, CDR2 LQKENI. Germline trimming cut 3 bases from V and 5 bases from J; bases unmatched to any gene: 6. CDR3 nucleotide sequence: TGTGCCAGCTCACCGCGCCAGGGGGCCGACGAGCAGTACTTC. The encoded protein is CASSPRQGADEQYF.

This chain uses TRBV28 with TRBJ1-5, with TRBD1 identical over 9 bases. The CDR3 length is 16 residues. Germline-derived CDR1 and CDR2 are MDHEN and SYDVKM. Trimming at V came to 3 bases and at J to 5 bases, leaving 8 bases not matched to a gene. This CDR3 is CASSLSGTGRYQPQHF. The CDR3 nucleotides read TGTGCCAGCAGTTTGTCTGGGACAGGGAGGTATCAGCCCCAGCATTTT.

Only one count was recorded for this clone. CDR3: CASSLQAGQGHGYTF. The CDR3 DNA sequence: TGCGCCAGCAGCTTGCAAGCTGGGCAGGGACACGGCTACACCTTC. This chain links TRBV5-1 with TRBJ1-2, with D possibly matching TRBD1 (6 bases). This CDR3 is built from 15 residues. Germline V gene sequence: CDR1 SGHRS, CDR2 YFSETQ. V was pared by 1 base and J by 8 bases, with 18 bases between.

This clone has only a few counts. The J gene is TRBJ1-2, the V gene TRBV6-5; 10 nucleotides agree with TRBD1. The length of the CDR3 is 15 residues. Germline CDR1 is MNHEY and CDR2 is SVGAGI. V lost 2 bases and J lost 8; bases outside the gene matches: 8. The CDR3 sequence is CASSYAGTGVKGYTF. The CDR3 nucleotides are TGTGCCAGCAGTTACGCCGGGACAGGGGTAAAGGGCTACACCTTC.

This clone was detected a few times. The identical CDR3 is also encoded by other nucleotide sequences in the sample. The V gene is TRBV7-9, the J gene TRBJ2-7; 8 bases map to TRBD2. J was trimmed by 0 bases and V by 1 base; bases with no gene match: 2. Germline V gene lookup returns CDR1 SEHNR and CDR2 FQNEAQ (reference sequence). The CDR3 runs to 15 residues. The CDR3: CASSLGGGSSYEQYF. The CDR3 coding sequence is TGTGCCAGCAGCTTAGGCGGGGGGAGCTCCTACGAGCAGTACTTC.

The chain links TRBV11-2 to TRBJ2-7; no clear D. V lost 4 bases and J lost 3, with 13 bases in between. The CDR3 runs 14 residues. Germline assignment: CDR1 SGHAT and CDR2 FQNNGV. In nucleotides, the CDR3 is TGTGCCAGCAGCTCCTCCCTTGTCGGCTACGAGCAGTACTTC. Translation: CASSSSLVGYEQYF.

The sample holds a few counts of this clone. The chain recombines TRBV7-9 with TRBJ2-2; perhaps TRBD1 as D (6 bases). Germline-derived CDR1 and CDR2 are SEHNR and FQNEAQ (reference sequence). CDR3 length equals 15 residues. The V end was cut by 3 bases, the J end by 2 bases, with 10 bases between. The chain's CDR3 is CASSLGQGNTGELFF. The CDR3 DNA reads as TGTGCCAGCAGCTTGGGACAAGGAAACACCGGGGAGCTGTTTTTT.

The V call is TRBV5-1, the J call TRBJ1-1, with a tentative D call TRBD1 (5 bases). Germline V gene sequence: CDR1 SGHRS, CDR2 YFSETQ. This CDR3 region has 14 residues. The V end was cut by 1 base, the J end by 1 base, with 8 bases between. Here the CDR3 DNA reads TGCGCCAGCAGCTTGAATACAGGGAACACTGAAGCTTTCTTT. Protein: CASSLNTGNTEAFF. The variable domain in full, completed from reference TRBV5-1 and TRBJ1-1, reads KAGVTQTPRYLIKTRGQQVTLSCSPISGHRSVSWYQQTPGQGLQFLFEYFSETQRNKGNFPGRFSGRQFSNSRSEMNVSTLELGDSALYLCASSLNTGNTEAFFGQGTRLTVV.